Sequencing of this T cell receptor beta chain was carried out in a study of T cells after posttransplantation cyclophosphamide. Study findings and constraints: Donor-recipient repertoire similarity was low at 1-2 months, rising over year one.

The CDR3 is 18 residues long. From germline, CDR1 is GTSNPN and CDR2 SVGIG (reference sequence). Trimming removed 0 bases from V and 2 bases from J; junction bases left unmatched: 8. A word on this clone: The antigen is not known.

The data were produced by immunoSEQ multiplex PCR, yet TCRdb's version contains in-frame clones alone and is incomplete. The repertoire holds about 6,900 clones, with 78% as singletons. This TCR was recovered from a woman between 45 and 65 years old in good health and a related stem cell transplant donor. The V and J genes are TRBV30 and TRBJ2-2; 11 nucleotides match TRBD2. Sequenced input: memory CD4+ T cells sorted from blood. This CDR3 is CAWSVLGLAVGNTGELFF. CDR3 nucleotides: TGTGCCTGGAGTGTACTGGGACTAGCGGTCGGAAACACCGGGGAGCTGTTTTTT.